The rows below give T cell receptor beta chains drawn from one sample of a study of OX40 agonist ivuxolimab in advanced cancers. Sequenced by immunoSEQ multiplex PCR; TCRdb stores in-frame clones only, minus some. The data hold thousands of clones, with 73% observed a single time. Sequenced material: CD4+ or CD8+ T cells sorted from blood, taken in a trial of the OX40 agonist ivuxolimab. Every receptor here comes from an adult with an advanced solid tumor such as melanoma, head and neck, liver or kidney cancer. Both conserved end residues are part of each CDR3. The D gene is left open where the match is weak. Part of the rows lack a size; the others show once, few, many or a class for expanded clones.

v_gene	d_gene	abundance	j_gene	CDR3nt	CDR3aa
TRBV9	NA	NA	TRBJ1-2	TGTGCCAGCAGTCAGCTGGGGGGTGGCTACACCTTC	CASSQLGGGYTF
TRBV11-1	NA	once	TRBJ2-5	TGTGCCAGCAGCTTAGGGGAGACCCAGTACTTC	CASSLGETQYF
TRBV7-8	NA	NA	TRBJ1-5	TGTGCCAGCAGCCAATTAGGTCAGCCCCAGCATTTT	CASSQLGQPQHF
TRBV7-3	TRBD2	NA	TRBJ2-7	TGTGCCAGCAGCGCCGGGACTAGCCTTTGGGAGCAGTACTTC	CASSAGTSLWEQYF
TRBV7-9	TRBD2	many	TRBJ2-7	TGTGCCAGCAGCCCCGGAGGAGCGGGAGGTTTCTCCTACGAGCAGTACTTC	CASSPGGAGGFSYEQYF
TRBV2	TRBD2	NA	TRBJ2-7	TGTGCCAGCAGTCGGACTAGCGGGGTTTACGAGCAGTACTTC	CASSRTSGVYEQYF
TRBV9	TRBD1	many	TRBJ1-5	TGTGCCAGCAGCGGGCAGGGGGAGCGGGGTCAGCCCCAGCATTTT	CASSGQGERGQPQHF
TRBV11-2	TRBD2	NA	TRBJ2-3	TGTGCCAGCAGTCCCGGACTAGCGGCTAGCACAGATACGCAGTATTTT	CASSPGLAASTDTQYF
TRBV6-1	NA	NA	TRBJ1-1	TGTGCCAGCAGTGATTCGGGAGTCAACACTGAAGCTTTCTTT	CASSDSGVNTEAFF
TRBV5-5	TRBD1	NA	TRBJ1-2	TGTGCCAGCAGCACCGTTCAGGGGGCTTATGGCTACACCTTC	CASSTVQGAYGYTF
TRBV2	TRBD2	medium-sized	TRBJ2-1	TGTGCCAGCAGCGTGGGGAGTAGCGGGATGAACAATGAGCAGTTCTTC	CASSVGSSGMNNEQFF
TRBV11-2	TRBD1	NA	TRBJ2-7	TGTGCCAGCAGCCCCTACTCCTCGGGACAGGTCCTCTACGAGCAGTACTTC	CASSPYSSGQVLYEQYF
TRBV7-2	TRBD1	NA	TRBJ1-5	TGTGCCAGCAGCTTGACACAGGGGGGCCAGCCCCAGCATTTT	CASSLTQGGQPQHF
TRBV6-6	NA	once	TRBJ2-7	TGTGCCAGCAGGAAAAAGGAAGCCAACTACGAGCAGTACTTC	CASRKKEANYEQYF
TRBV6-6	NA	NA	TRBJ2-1	TGTGCCAGCAGTTACCCGGCGGTAGCGAAGTACAATGAGCAGTTCTTC	CASSYPAVAKYNEQFF
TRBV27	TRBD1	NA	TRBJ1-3	TGTGCCAGCAGTTTATCGAAAGGGGGCGGAAACACCATATATTTT	CASSLSKGGGNTIYF
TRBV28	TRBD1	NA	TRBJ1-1	TGTGCCAGCAGTTTAGGACAGGGGGGGAACACTGAAGCTTTCTTT	CASSLGQGGNTEAFF
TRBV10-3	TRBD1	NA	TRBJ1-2	TGTGCCATCGGGGACAGGTATGGCTACACCTTC	CAIGDRYGYTF
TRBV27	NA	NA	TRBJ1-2	TGTGCCAGCACAGGGGCAGGGGAGGACGGCTACACCTTC	CASTGAGEDGYTF
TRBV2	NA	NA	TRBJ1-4	TGTGCCAGCAGTGAAACCAAGGGGCGGGGTGAAAAACTGTTTTTT	CASSETKGRGEKLFF
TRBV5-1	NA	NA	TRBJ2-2	TGCGCCAGCAGCTTGCTATCTAACGCCGGGGAGCTGTTTTTT	CASSLLSNAGELFF
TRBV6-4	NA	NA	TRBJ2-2	TGTGCCAGCAGTGACTTAACCGGGGAGCTGTTTTTT	CASSDLTGELFF
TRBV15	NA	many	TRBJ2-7	TGTGCCACCCAACAGGACAGAGCAACTGAATACGAGCAGTACTTC	CATQQDRATEYEQYF
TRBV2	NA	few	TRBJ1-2	TGTGCCAGCAGCCCCGGGAACGGCTACACCTTC	CASSPGNGYTF
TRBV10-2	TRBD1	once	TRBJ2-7	TGCGCCAGCACGGGGACAGACTACGAGCAGTACTTC	CASTGTDYEQYF
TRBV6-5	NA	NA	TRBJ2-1	TGTGCCGTAGGAAGTAGCCATGAGCAGTTCTTC	CAVGSSHEQFF
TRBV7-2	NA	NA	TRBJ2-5	TGTGCCAGCAGCGCCCTTTGGCAGACCCAGTACTTC	CASSALWQTQYF
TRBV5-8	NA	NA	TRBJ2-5	TGTGCCAGCAGTTCGGGCCTCGGGGGAGAGACCCAGTACTTC	CASSSGLGGETQYF
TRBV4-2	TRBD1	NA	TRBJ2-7	TGTGCCAGCAGCCAAGATCAGGACAGGGCTGGTCGAGAGCAGTACTTC	CASSQDQDRAGREQYF
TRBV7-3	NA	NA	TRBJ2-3	TGTGCCAGCAGCTTGGGGGGTACGCAGTATTTT	CASSLGGTQYF
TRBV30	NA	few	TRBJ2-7	TGTGCCTGGAGTCCGGGGGCCTACGAGCAGTACTTC	CAWSPGAYEQYF
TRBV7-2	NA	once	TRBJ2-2	TGTGCCAGCAGCATCAGGGGTATCGGGGAGCTGTTTTTT	CASSIRGIGELFF
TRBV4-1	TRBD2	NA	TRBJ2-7	TGCGCCAGCAGCCTCGGGGGGTTCAACGAGCAGTACTTC	CASSLGGFNEQYF
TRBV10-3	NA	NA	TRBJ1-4	TGTGCCATCAGTGGTGGCATGGGAACTAATGAAAAACTGTTTTTT	CAISGGMGTNEKLFF
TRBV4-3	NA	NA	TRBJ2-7	TGCGCCAGCAGCCAGGGCCTTTCACCTCGGGTTGGCTACGAGCAGTACTTC	CASSQGLSPRVGYEQYF
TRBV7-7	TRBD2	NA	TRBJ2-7	TGTGCTAGCAGCCCTCGGGAGGACTACGAGCAGTACTTC	CASSPREDYEQYF
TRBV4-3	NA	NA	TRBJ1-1	TGCGCCAGCAGCCAAGATTCCGGTTGGGGGACTGAAGCTTTCTTT	CASSQDSGWGTEAFF
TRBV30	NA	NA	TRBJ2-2	TGTGCCTGGAGTGTACGCGTAAACACCGGGGAGCTGTTTTTT	CAWSVRVNTGELFF
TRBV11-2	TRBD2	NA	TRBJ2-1	TGTGCCAGCAGCCTAAACCCAATGACTAGCTTGGGGTCGAATGAGCAGTTCTTC	CASSLNPMTSLGSNEQFF
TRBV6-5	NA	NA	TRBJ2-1	TGTGCCAGCAGTTACTCGTTGGGGAACTCCTACAATGAGCAGTTCTTC	CASSYSLGNSYNEQFF
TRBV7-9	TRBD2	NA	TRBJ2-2	TGTGCCAGCAGCTTGAGGGCGGGAGGGCCTGCCGGGGAGCTGTTTTTT	CASSLRAGGPAGELFF
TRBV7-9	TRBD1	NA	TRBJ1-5	TGTGCCAGCAGCTCGACAGGGGTTCAGCCCCAGCATTTT	CASSSTGVQPQHF
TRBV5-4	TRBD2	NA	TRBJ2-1	TGTGCCAGCAGCTTGGGGCGGGGGGGCTATGAGCAGTTCTTC	CASSLGRGGYEQFF
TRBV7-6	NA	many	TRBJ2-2	TGTGCCAGCAGCTTAGTTCTAGTAAACACCGGGGAGCTGTTTTTT	CASSLVLVNTGELFF
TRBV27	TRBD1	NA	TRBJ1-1	TGTGCCAGCAGGACGGTCGACAGGGGGCCCCAGAACACTGAAGCTTTCTTT	CASRTVDRGPQNTEAFF
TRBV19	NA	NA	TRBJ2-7	TGTGCCAGTAGTATCGGGCGGGGGCCCTACGAGCAGTACTTC	CASSIGRGPYEQYF
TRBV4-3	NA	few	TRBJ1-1	TGCGCCAGCAGCCAAGAGAGGAGCGGGAGTAAATTCACTGAAGCTTTCTTT	CASSQERSGSKFTEAFF
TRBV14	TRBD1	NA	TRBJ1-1	TGTGCCAGCAGCCAAGGGACAGGGAGGACTGAAGCTTTCTTT	CASSQGTGRTEAFF
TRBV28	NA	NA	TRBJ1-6	TGTGCCAGCAGCCATGACACGGGAGGGCACTTCTCCTATAATTCACCCCTCCACTTT	CASSHDTGGHFSYNSPLHF
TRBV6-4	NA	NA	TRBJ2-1	TGTGCCAGCAGTGACTCGGCAATAGGCTATGAGCAGTTCTTC	CASSDSAIGYEQFF
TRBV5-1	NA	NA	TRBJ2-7	TGCGCCAGCAGCTTGGCCGAAGTTGGAGGGAGTTACGAGCAGTACTTC	CASSLAEVGGSYEQYF
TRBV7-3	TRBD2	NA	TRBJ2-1	TGTGCCAGCAGCTTAAGTACTAGCGGGCCCCTCAATGAGCAGTTCTTC	CASSLSTSGPLNEQFF
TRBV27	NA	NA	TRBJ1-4	TGTGCCAGCAGTTTATATTCTCCCACGAATGAAAAACTGTTTTTT	CASSLYSPTNEKLFF
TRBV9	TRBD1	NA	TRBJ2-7	TGTGCCAGCAGCCGCTACCGGGACAGGGCCAACGAGCAGTACTTC	CASSRYRDRANEQYF
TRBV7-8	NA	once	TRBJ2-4	TGTGCCAGCAGCGACTGGGAGGATGGCAAAAACATTCAGTACTTC	CASSDWEDGKNIQYF